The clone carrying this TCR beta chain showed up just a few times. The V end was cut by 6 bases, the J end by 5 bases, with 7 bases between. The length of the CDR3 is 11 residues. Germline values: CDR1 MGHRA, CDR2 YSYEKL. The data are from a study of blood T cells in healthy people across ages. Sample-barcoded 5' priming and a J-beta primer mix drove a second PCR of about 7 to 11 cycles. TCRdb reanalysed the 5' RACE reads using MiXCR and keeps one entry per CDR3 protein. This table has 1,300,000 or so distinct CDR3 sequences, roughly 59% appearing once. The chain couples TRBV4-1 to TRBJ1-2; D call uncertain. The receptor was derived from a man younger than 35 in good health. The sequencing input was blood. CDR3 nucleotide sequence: TGCGCCAGCAGGGGCCGATATGGCTACACCTTC. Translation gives CASRGRYGYTF.